These 8 T cell receptor beta chains were all obtained from the same sample, sequenced in a study of cytomegalovirus exposure and HLA in healthy donors. This PCR relied on a set of 60 Vbeta primers and 13 Jbeta primers. Repertoires were generated with immunoSEQ multiplex PCR, while TCRdb's copy carries only in-frame clones and drops some. The sample yields 150,000 or so clones, roughly 75% seen once. Source material: PBMCs. These receptors originate from a man aged 18 to 35 in good health and CMV-seropositive.

Turning to this clone: Compared with germline, one end of the junction differs, possibly owing to a read error. The chain recombines TRBV7-9 with TRBJ2-7, with D possibly being TRBD2 (6 bases). There are 14 residues in the CDR3. The germline CDR1 and CDR2 sequences are SEHNR and FQNEAQ (reference sequence). CDR3 nucleotides: TGTTCCAGCAGCTTAGGGCTAGGGGAGGACGAGCAGTACTTC. This sequence encodes CSSSLGLGEDEQYF.

The chain employs TRBV27 and TRBJ1-2; D is undetermined. The CDR3 is made up of 13 amino acids. V was shortened by 3 bases and J by 5 bases, with 10 bases between the two germline ends. Germline CDR1 reads MNHEY; CDR2 reads SMNVEV (reference sequence). Written as DNA, the CDR3 is TGTGCCAGCAGTTTGAGAAGGGAGTATGGCTACACCTTC. It encodes CASSLRREYGYTF.

Details on this clone: At one end the junction does not follow the germline gene, possibly because of a read error. The chain is built from TRBV7-7 and TRBJ2-7; 13 bases are a match to TRBD2. The CDR3 consists of 19 residues. Germline values: CDR1 SSHAT, CDR2 FNYEAQ (reference sequence). CDR3 residues: CASSRAADGLAGARYEQYF. CDR3 in DNA: TGTGCTAGCAGCCGCGCTGCCGACGGACTAGCGGGAGCGAGGTACGAGCAGTACTTC.

The chain combines TRBV27 with TRBJ2-3; 10 nucleotides line up with TRBD2. The V gene end was trimmed by 9 bases and the J gene end by 8 bases; junction bases not matched to a gene: 14. Germline lookup yields CDR1 MNHEY and CDR2 SMNVEV (reference sequence). The CDR3 consists of 15 residues. CDR3 bases: TGTGCCAGTAGGCCGGCTAGCGGGAGTATAGGTACGCAGTATTTT. Amino acids: CASRPASGSIGTQYF.

This rearrangement joins TRBV11-2 to TRBJ2-7, with a weak D call TRBD2 (6 bases). The V and J ends lost 5 bases and 2 bases respectively, with 28 bases between them. The CDR3 is 19 amino acids. Germline V gene sequence: CDR1 SGHAT, CDR2 FQNNGV. CDR3 residues: CASSLFARERFLGPYEQYF. The CDR3 DNA sequence: TGTGCCAGCAGCCTCTTTGCCCGGGAGAGGTTTTTGGGGCCCTACGAGCAGTACTTC.

CDR3 protein: CASTLVEGRLQFF. CDR3 DNA: TGCGCCAGCACCCTAGTGGAGGGGCGCTTGCAGTTCTTC. The chain recombines TRBV4-1 with TRBJ2-1; TRBD2 might be the D (6 bases). Trimming stripped 7 bases from V and 12 bases from J, with 19 bases between. The CDR3 extends over 13 amino acids. Germline V CDR1 and CDR2: MGHRA, YSYEKL.

J is TRBJ2-7 and V is TRBV7-6; 12 bases map to TRBD1. In germline, CDR1 is SGHVS, CDR2 FNYEAQ. With V trimmed by 3 bases and J by 4 bases, 7 bases remained unmatched. The CDR3 spans 16 residues. CDR3 sequence (DNA): TGTGCCAGCAGCTTCTTCCGGGACAGGGGGCCGTACGAGCAGTACTTC. Translated, it gives CASSFFRDRGPYEQYF.

On this clone: Sequence at one end of the junction differs from germline and may be a read error. The V and J genes are TRBV7-7 and TRBJ2-5, with 13 bases matching TRBD2. Germline-derived CDR1 and CDR2 are SSHAT and FNYEAQ (reference sequence). The length of the CDR3 is 16 residues. In nucleotides, the CDR3 is TGTGCCAGCAGCTTAGGAGGACTAGCGGGAGTTGAGACCCGGTACTTC. The encoded protein is CASSLGGLAGVETRYF.